This TCR beta chain emerged from a study of T cell responses to AZD1222 COVID-19 vaccine. Findings and limits, study-wide: Across spike, vaccine-associated CD4 TCRs were found, dominant at 160-218 and 743-854. The donor group comprised mostly white British people and more females; the analysis possibly underestimated clonal diversity. Among spike-specific TCRs, nearly half reportedly target unmutated variant regions.

A word on this clone: What it recognizes is unknown.

Trimming took 1 base from V and 6 from J, leaving 12 bases between them. The CDR3 is made up of 13 amino acids. CDR1 GTSNPN and CDR2 SVGIG come from the germline V gene (reference sequence). The assay was immunoSEQ multiplex PCR, and TCRdb's table has in-frame clones only and misses some. The profile shows about 130,000 clones, under 90% of them singletons. This clonotype was obtained from an adult in good health. This chain links TRBV30 with TRBJ1-2, with a possible D match to TRBD1 (5 bases). Sequenced here: peripheral blood, sampled on day 0 of AZD1222 vaccination. The CDR3 sequence: CAWSGGVGNGYTF. As DNA, the CDR3 is TGTGCCTGGAGTGGGGGGGTAGGAAATGGCTACACCTTC.